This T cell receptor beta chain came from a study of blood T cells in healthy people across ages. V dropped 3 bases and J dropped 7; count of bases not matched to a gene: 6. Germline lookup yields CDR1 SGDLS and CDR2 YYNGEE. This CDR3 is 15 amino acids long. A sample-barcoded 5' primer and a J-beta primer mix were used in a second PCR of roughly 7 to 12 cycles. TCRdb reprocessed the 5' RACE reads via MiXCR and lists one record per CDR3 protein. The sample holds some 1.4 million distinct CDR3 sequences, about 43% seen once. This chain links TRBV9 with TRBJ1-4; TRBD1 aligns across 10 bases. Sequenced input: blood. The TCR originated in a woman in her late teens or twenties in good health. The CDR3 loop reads CASSATGQGSEKLFF. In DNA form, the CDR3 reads TGTGCCAGCAGCGCCACGGGACAGGGGTCTGAAAAACTGTTTTTT.